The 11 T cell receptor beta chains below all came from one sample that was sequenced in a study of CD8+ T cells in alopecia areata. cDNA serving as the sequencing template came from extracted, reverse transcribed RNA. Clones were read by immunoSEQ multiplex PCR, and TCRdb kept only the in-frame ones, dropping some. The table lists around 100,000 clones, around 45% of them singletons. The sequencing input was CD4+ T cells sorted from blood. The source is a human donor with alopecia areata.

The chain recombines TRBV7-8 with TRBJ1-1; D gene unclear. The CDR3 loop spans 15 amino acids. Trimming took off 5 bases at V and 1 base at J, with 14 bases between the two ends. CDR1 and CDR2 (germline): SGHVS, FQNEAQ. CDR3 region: CASSLADGKNTEAFF. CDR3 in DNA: TGTGCCAGCAGCCTCGCCGACGGGAAGAACACTGAAGCTTTCTTT. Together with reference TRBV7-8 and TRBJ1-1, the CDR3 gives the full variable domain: GAGVSQSPRYKVAKRGQDVALRCDPISGHVSLFWYQQALGQGPEFLTYFQNEAQLDKSGLPSDRFFAERPEGSVSTLKIQRTQQEDSAVYLCASSLADGKNTEAFFGQGTRLTVV.

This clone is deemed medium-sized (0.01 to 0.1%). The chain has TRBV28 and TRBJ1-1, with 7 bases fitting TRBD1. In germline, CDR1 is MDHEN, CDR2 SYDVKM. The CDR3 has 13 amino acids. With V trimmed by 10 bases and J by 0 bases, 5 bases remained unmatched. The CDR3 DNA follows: TGTGCCACCTCCGGGACAGTGAACACTGAAGCTTTCTTT. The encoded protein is CATSGTVNTEAFF.

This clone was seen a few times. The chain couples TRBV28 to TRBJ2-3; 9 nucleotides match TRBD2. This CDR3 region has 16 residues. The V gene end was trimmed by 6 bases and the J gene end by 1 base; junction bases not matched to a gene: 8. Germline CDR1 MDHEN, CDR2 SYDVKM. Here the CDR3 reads CASSLAERGGTDTQYF. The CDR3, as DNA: TGTGCCAGCAGCCTCGCCGAGCGGGGGGGCACAGATACGCAGTATTTT.

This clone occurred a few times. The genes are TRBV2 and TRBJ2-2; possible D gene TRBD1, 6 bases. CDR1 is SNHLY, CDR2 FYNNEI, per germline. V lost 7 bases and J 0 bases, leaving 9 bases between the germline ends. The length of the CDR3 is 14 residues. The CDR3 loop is CASKGTTNTGELFF. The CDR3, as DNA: TGTGCCAGCAAAGGGACAACGAACACCGGGGAGCTGTTTTTT.

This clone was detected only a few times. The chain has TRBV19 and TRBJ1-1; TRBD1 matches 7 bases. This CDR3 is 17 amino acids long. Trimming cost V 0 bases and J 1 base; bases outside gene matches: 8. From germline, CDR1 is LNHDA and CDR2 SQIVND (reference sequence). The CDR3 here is CASSIDQTGLRNTEAFF. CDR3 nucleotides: TGTGCCAGTAGTATAGACCAGACAGGGTTGAGGAACACTGAAGCTTTCTTT. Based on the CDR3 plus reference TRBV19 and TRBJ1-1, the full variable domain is DGGITQSPKYLFRKEGQNVTLSCEQNLNHDAMYWYRQDPGQGLRLIYYSQIVNDFQKGDIAEGYSVSREKKESFPLTVTSAQKNPTAFYLCASSIDQTGLRNTEAFFGQGTRLTVV.

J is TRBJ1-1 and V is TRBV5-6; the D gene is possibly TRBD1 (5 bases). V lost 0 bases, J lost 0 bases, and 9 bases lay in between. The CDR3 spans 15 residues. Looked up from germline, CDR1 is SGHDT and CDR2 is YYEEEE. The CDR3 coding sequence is TGTGCCAGCAGCTTGGCGGGGGTGCTGAACACTGAAGCTTTCTTT. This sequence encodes CASSLAGVLNTEAFF. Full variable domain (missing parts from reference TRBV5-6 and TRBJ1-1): DAGVTQSPTHLIKTRGQQVTLRCSPKSGHDTVSWYQQALGQGPQFIFQYYEEEERQRGNFPDRFSGHQFPNYSSELNVNALLLGDSALYLCASSLAGVLNTEAFFGQGTRLTVV.

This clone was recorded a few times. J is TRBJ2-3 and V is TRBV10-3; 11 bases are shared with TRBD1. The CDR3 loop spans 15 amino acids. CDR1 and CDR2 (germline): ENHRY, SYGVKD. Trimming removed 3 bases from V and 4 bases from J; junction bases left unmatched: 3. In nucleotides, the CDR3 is TGTGCCATCAGTGAACCGGGACAGGGGGCAGATACGCAGTATTTT. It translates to CAISEPGQGADTQYF.

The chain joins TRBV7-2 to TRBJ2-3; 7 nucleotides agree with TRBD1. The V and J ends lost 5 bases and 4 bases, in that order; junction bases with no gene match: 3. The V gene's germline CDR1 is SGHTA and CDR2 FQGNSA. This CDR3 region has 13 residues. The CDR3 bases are TGTGCCAGCAGCCGGGACAGTCCAGATACGCAGTATTTT. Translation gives CASSRDSPDTQYF. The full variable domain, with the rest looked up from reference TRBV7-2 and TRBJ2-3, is GAGVSQSPSNKVTEKGKDVELRCDPISGHTALYWYRQSLGQGLEFLIYFQGNSAPDKSGLPSDRFSAERTGGSVSTLTIQRTQQEDSAVYLCASSRDSPDTQYFGPGTRLTVL.

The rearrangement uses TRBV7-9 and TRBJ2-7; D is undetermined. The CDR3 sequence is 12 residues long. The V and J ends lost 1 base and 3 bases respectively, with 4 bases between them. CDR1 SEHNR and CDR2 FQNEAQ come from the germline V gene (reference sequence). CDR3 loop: CASSLGSYEQYF. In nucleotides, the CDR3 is TGTGCCAGCAGCTTAGGAAGCTACGAGCAGTACTTC.

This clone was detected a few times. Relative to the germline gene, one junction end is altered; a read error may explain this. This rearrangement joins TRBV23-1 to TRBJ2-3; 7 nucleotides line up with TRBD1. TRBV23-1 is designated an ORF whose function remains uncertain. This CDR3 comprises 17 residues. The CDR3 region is CASSQSAPGQLHRYAVF. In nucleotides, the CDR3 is TGCGCCAGCAGTCAATCTGCTCCGGGACAGCTGCACAGATACGCAGTATTT.

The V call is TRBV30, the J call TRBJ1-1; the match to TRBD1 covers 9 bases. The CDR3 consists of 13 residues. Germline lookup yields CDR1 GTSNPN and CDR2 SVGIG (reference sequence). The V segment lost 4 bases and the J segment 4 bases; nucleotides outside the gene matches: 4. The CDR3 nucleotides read TGTGCCTGGACCCCGACAGGGGGCACTGAAGCTTTCTTT. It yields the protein CAWTPTGGTEAFF.